Listed below are T cell receptor beta chains from one sample, sequenced in a study of cytomegalovirus exposure and HLA in healthy donors. Method: immunoSEQ multiplex PCR; TCRdb's copy keeps in-frame clones and lacks some. The repertoire holds 140,000 to 150,000 clones, with around 72% as singletons. The sequencing input was PBMCs. The receptors were sampled from a man in his forties or fifties in good health and CMV-seronegative. Each CDR3 is given with its conserved first and last residue. D genes are given only for firm matches. Size values are once, few and many counts, or a class for expanded clones, and some rows have none.

D gene	V gene	J gene	clone size	CDR3 DNA	CDR3 protein
TRBD1	TRBV27	TRBJ2-5	-	TGTGCCAGCAGTCTCGACAGGGGTCAGGAGACCCAGTACTTC	CASSLDRGQETQYF
-	TRBV19	TRBJ2-1	-	TGTGCCAGTAGTACTAGCGCGAGCTCCTACAATGAGCAGTTCTTC	CASSTSASSYNEQFF
-	TRBV6-5	TRBJ2-7	-	TGTGCCAGCAGTTACTCGACAGCCACCTACGAGCAGTACTTC	CASSYSTATYEQYF
-	TRBV30	TRBJ2-1	-	TGTGCCTGGGGCAGGGGCTCCTACAATGAGCAGTTCTTC	CAWGRGSYNEQFF
-	TRBV5-1	TRBJ1-2	-	TGCGCCAGCAGCTCGTTTAGGGGTTCCAGCTATGGCTACACCTTC	CASSSFRGSSYGYTF
-	TRBV7-2	TRBJ2-7	-	TGTGCCAGCAGCTTAGGCCCCCAGGGGCTCCTCCCCTACGAGCAGTACTTC	CASSLGPQGLLPYEQYF
TRBD1	TRBV6-1	TRBJ2-7	-	TGTGCCAGCAGTACGGACAGGAACTACGAGCAGTACTTC	CASSTDRNYEQYF
TRBD2	TRBV12-5	TRBJ2-3	-	TGTGCTAGTGGTTTGGTACCTAGCGGGGGCAACACAGATACGCAGTATTTT	CASGLVPSGGNTDTQYF
TRBD1	TRBV7-2	TRBJ2-7	-	TGTGCCAGCAGCTTAGCCACAGGGGGTCGCTACTTC	CASSLATGGRYF
-	TRBV27	TRBJ1-5	-	TGTGCCAGCAGTCTGACAGGAAGCAATCAGCCCCAGCATTTT	CASSLTGSNQPQHF
TRBD1	TRBV18	TRBJ1-1	-	TGTGCCAGCTCAGCAACCGGGACAGGGCAGGGCACTGAAGCTTTCTTT	CASSATGTGQGTEAFF
-	TRBV19	TRBJ1-6	once	TGTGCCAGTAGTATCGTCCGAGACTATAATTCACCCCTCCACTTT	CASSIVRDYNSPLHF
-	TRBV6-5	TRBJ2-7	few	TGTGCCAGCAGTTACTCGTTTAGCCCAGATCCCTACGAGCAGTACTTC	CASSYSFSPDPYEQYF
-	TRBV29-1	TRBJ2-7	-	TGCAGCGCCGGAGGCAACTACGAGCAGTACTTC	CSAGGNYEQYF
TRBD1	TRBV27	TRBJ2-3	-	TGTGCCAGCAGCAGCCGGGACAGGGATACGCAGTATTTT	CASSSRDRDTQYF
-	TRBV7-9	TRBJ2-4	-	TGTGCCAGCAGCTCCCCATCTCGGGGAGGGGGGAGCATTCAGTACTTC	CASSSPSRGGGSIQYF
-	TRBV4-2	TRBJ2-1	-	TGTGCCAGCAGCCCCCGAAACTTGCGAAATGAGCAGTTCTTC	CASSPRNLRNEQFF
TRBD2	TRBV19	TRBJ2-1	-	TGTGCCAGTAGGATACTAGCGGAGCACAATGAGCAGTTCTTC	CASRILAEHNEQFF
-	TRBV4-1	TRBJ2-2	once	TGCGCCAGCAGCCAAGTCGCCGGGGAGCTGTTTTTT	CASSQVAGELFF
TRBD2	TRBV4-3	TRBJ2-1	few	TGCGCCAGCAGCCAATTTAGCGGGAGGGCCCACAATGAGCAGTTCTTC	CASSQFSGRAHNEQFF
-	TRBV5-6	TRBJ1-1	-	TGTGCCAGCAGCTTGACGGTCAACCCGAACACTGAAGCTTTCTTT	CASSLTVNPNTEAFF
TRBD2	TRBV29-1	TRBJ2-1	-	TGCAGCGTCCTCGGGACTAGCGCCTCCTACAATGAGCAGTTCTTC	CSVLGTSASYNEQFF
-	TRBV28	TRBJ1-1	-	TGTGCCACCTGGACCGGGGGACTGATGAACACTGAAGCTTTCTTT	CATWTGGLMNTEAFF
TRBD1	TRBV6-1	TRBJ1-3	-	TGTGCCAGCAGTGAACAAACAGGGGCCGGAAACACCATATATTTT	CASSEQTGAGNTIYF
TRBD2	TRBV7-2	TRBJ2-5	-	TGTGCCAGCAGCTTACTTAGCGGGAGAGGTGAGACCCAGTACTTC	CASSLLSGRGETQYF
TRBD2	TRBV7-7	TRBJ2-5	-	TGTGCCAGCAGCTTAGGACTAGCGGAGGAGACCCAGTACTTC	CASSLGLAEETQYF
-	TRBV6-1	TRBJ1-1	few	TGTGCCAGCAGTGACGAGGGAGGGGGCACTGAAGCTTTCTTT	CASSDEGGGTEAFF
-	TRBV15	TRBJ2-7	-	TGTGCCACCAGCACTCTTGACTCAGCCTACGAGCAGTACTTC	CATSTLDSAYEQYF
TRBD2	TRBV7-8	TRBJ2-2	once	TGTGCCAGCAGCTCTAGCGGGGGTTTGGGGGAGCTGTTTTTT	CASSSSGGLGELFF